A selection of T cell receptor beta chains follows, all from one sample in a study of CD8 T cells in ankylosing spondylitis. Each CDR3 protein gets one entry after TCRdb re-called the 5' RACE reads with MiXCR. This repertoire shows around 23,000 distinct CDR3 sequences, around 17% found once; its top ten account for around 27%. Source material: blood. Receptors were obtained from a male donor with ankylosing spondylitis or in good health (not recorded which). Each CDR3 is given with its conserved first and last residue. A D gene is named only where the DNA matches it firmly. Size is stated for part of the rows, as once, few or many counts, or as a class when the clone is expanded.

>TRBJ2-2|TRBV5-1|17|many|TRBD1
TGCGCCAGCAGCCCGATTTGGACAGGGGGGAACACCGGGGAGCTGTTTTTT
CASSPIWTGGNTGELFF
>TRBJ2-1|TRBV6-6|16|NA|TRBD2
TGTGCCAGCAGTTTGGTGACTAGCGGGAGTTACAATGAGCAGTTCTTC
CASSLVTSGSYNEQFF
>TRBJ2-3|TRBV15|15|many|NA
TGTGCCACCAATCCGTTGGGACCACTCACAGATACGCAGTATTTT
CATNPLGPLTDTQYF
>TRBJ2-3|TRBV27|14|many|NA
TGTGCCAGCAGTTTGGCCTCTAGCACAGATACGCAGTATTTT
CASSLASSTDTQYF
>TRBJ1-3|TRBV7-9|14|NA|NA
TGTGCCAGCAGCTTATCAGGGACTGGAAACACCATATATTTT
CASSLSGTGNTIYF
>TRBJ2-1|TRBV6-2/TRBV6-3|16|many|NA
TGTGCCAGCAGTTTAATCACCCCGGGAGAAGAGAGTGAGCAGTTCTTC
CASSLITPGEESEQFF
>TRBJ2-2|TRBV7-9|16|many|TRBD1
TGTGCCAGCAGCTCGCCGGGACAGGGATTTGGCGGGGAGCTGTTTTTT
CASSSPGQGFGGELFF
>TRBJ2-1|TRBV19|13|many|NA
TGTGCCAGTAGTACCGTTCCCCGGGCTGAGCAGTTCTTC
CASSTVPRAEQFF
>TRBJ2-1|TRBV18|13|NA|NA
TGTGCCAGCTCCCCCACTTCGGGGAATGAGCAGTTCTTC
CASSPTSGNEQFF
>TRBJ2-1|TRBV29-1|12|few|NA
TGCAGCGTTGAAACACGAGGGTACGAGCAGTTCTTC
CSVETRGYEQFF
>TRBJ1-4|TRBV20-1|12|NA|NA
TGCAGTGCCGACAAGAATAGTGAAAAACTGTTTTTT
CSADKNSEKLFF
>TRBJ2-5|TRBV7-3|14|NA|TRBD2
TGTGCCAGCAGCCCGGGAGGTTCGGCAGAGACCCAGTACTTC
CASSPGGSAETQYF
>TRBJ1-1|TRBV28|13|many|NA
TGTGCCAGCAGTTACCCCCCGAACACTGAAGCTTTCTTT
CASSYPPNTEAFF
>TRBJ2-3|TRBV7-7|17|NA|TRBD2
TGTGCCAGCAGCGTCGACGGACTAGCGCTCGACTCAGATACGCAGTATTTT
CASSVDGLALDSDTQYF
>TRBJ2-3|TRBV12-3/TRBV12-4|13|many|NA
TGTGCCAGCAGGGCCTCGGGCACAGATACGCAGTATTTT
CASRASGTDTQYF
>TRBJ1-1|TRBV7-9|16|few|TRBD1
TGTGCCAGCAGCTCGGGTGCCGGGACAGGGAACACTGAAGCTTTCTTT
CASSSGAGTGNTEAFF
>TRBJ2-1|TRBV6-1|15|NA|NA
TGTGCCAGCAGTGAGGTTCGGAGCTCCTACAATGAGCAGTTCTTC
CASSEVRSSYNEQFF
>TRBJ2-3|TRBV7-6|15|NA|NA
TGTGCCAGCAGCTTAGCGGCCTCCAGCACAGATACGCAGTATTTT
CASSLAASSTDTQYF
>TRBJ2-5|TRBV20-1|11|NA|NA
TGCAGTGCCATTAGAGGGGAGACCCAGTACTTC
CSAIRGETQYF
>TRBJ2-7|TRBV5-1|15|few|NA
TGCGCCAGCAGCTTGCTCACAGGGTCCTCCTACGAGCAGTACTTC
CASSLLTGSSYEQYF
>TRBJ2-2|TRBV6-5|14|few|TRBD1
TGTGCCAGCAGAATACAGGGGGTCAGCGGGGAGCTGTTTTTT
CASRIQGVSGELFF
>TRBJ2-1|TRBV4-3|14|many|TRBD2
TGCGCCAGCAGTTTTGGGACTAGCATAAATGAGCAGTTCTTC
CASSFGTSINEQFF
>TRBJ2-7|TRBV20-1|15|NA|NA
TGCAGTGCTAGAGATACCGGGGGCCTCCTCTACGAGCAGTACTTC
CSARDTGGLLYEQYF